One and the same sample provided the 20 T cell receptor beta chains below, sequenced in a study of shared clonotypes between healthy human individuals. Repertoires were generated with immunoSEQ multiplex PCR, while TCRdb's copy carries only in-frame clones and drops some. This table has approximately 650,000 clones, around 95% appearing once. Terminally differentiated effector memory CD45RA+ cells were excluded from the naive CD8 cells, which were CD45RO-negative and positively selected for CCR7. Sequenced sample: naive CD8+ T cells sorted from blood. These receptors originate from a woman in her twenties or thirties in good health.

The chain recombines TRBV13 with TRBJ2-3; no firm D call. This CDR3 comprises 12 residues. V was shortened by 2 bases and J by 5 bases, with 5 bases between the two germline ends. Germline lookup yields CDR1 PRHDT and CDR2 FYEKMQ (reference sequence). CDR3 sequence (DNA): TGTGCCAGCAGCTTATTGGGAGATACGCAGTATTTT. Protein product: CASSLLGDTQYF.

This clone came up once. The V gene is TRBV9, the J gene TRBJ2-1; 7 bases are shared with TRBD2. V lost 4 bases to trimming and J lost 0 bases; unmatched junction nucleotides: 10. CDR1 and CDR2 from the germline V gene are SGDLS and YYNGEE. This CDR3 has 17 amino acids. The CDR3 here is CASSPVLAKSSYNEQFF. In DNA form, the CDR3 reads TGTGCCAGCAGCCCCGTACTAGCGAAGAGCTCCTACAATGAGCAGTTCTTC. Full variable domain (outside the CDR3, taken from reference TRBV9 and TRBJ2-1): DSGVTQTPKHLITATGQRVTLRCSPRSGDLSVYWYQQSLDQGLQFLIQYYNGEERAKGNILERFSAQQFPDLHSELNLSSLELGDSALYFCASSPVLAKSSYNEQFFGPGTRLTVL.

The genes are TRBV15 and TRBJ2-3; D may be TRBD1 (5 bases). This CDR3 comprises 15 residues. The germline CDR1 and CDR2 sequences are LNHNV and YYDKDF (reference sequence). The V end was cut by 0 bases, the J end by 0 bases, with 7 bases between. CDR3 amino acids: CATSREHRSTDTQYF. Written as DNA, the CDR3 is TGTGCCACCAGCAGAGAACACAGGAGCACAGATACGCAGTATTTT.

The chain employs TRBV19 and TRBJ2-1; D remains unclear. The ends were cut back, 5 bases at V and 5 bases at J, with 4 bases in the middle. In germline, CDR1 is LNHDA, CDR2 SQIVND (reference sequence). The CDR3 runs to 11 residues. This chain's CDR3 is CASSADNEQFF. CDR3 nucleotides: TGTGCCAGTAGTGCCGACAATGAGCAGTTCTTC.

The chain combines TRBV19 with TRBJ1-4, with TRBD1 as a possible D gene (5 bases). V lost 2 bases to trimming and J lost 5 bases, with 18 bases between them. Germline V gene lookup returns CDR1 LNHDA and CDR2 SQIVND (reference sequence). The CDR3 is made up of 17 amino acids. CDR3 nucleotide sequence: TGTGCCAGTAGTATACGGATGCAGGGAAGTCTCAATGAAAAACTGTTTTTT. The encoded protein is CASSIRMQGSLNEKLFF.

CDR3: CASSVGDREDEQFF. For the CDR3, the DNA is TGTGCCAGCAGCGTAGGGGACAGGGAGGATGAGCAGTTCTTC. The chain has TRBV9 and TRBJ2-1, with 9 positions matching TRBD1. Per the germline V gene, CDR1 is SGDLS and CDR2 is YYNGEE. Germline trimming cut 0 bases from V and 8 bases from J; bases unmatched to any gene: 3. The length of the CDR3 is 14 residues.

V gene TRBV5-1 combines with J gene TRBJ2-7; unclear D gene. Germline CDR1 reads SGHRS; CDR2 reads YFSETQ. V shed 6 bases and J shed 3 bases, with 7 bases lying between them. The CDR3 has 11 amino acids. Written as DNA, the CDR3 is TGCGCCAGCACTAAAGGCTACGAGCAGTACTTC. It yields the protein CASTKGYEQYF.

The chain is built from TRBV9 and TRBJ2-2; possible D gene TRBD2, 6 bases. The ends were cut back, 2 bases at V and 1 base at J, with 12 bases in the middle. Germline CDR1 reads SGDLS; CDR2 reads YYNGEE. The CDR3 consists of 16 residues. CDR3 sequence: CASSVTGAVNTGELFF. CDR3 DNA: TGTGCCAGCAGCGTCACGGGAGCCGTGAACACCGGGGAGCTGTTTTTT.

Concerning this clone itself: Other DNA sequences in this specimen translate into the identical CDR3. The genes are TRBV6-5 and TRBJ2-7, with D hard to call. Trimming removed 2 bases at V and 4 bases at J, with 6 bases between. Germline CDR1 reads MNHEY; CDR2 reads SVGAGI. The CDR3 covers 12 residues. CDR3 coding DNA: TGTGCCAGCAGTTACCAAGGTTACGAGCAGTACTTC. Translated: CASSYQGYEQYF.

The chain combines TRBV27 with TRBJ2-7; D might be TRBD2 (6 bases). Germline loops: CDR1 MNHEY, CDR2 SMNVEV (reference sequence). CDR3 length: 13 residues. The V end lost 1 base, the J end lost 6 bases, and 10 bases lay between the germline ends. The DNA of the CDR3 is TGTGCCAGCAGTTTATTAGGGAGGCGCGAGCAGTACTTC. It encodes CASSLLGRREQYF.

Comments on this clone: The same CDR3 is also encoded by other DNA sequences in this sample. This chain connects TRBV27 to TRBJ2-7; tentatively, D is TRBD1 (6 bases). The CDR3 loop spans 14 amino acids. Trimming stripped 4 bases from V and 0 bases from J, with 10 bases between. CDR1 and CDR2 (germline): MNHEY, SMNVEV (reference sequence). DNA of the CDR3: TGTGCCAGCAGTTCCGGACAGTCCTCCTACGAGCAGTACTTC. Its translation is CASSSGQSSYEQYF.

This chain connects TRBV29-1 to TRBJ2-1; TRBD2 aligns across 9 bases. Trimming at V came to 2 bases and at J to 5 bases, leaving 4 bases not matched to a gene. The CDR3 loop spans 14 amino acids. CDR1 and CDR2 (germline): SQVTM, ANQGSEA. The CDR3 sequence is CSVESLAGNNEQFF. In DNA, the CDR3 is TGCAGCGTTGAATCGCTAGCGGGAAACAATGAGCAGTTCTTC.

CDR3 protein: CASRGLGKETQYF. CDR3 bases: TGTGCCAGCAGGGGCCTGGGAAAAGAGACCCAGTACTTC. V gene TRBV2 combines with J gene TRBJ2-5; D is ambiguous. V was shortened by 6 bases and J by 3 bases, with 11 bases between the two germline ends. Germline V gene data show CDR1 as SNHLY and CDR2 as FYNNEI. The CDR3 contains 13 residues.

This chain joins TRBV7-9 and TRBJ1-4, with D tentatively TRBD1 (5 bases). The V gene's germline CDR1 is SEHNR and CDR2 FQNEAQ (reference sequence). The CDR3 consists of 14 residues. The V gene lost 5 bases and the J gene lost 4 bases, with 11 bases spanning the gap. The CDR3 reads CASSPAGDNEKLFF. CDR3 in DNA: TGTGCCAGCAGCCCGGCGGGGGATAATGAAAAACTGTTTTTT.

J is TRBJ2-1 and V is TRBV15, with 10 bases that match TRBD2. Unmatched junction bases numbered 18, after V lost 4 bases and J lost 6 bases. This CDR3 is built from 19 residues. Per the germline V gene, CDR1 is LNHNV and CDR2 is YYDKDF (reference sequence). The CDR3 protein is CATSTGLVGAGGPGNEQFF. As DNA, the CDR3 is TGTGCCACCAGCACCGGCCTCGTGGGAGCGGGAGGGCCGGGCAATGAGCAGTTCTTC.

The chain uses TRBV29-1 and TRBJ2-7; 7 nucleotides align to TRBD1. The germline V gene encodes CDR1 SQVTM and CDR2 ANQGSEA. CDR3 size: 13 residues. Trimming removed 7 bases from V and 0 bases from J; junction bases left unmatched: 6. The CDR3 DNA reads TGCAGCGGCCGGGACAGCCGCTCCTACGAGCAGTACTTC. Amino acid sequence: CSGRDSRSYEQYF.

Here the CDR3 DNA reads TGTGCCAGCAGCATAGACAGGGGGAATGAGCAGTTCTTC. It codes for CASSIDRGNEQFF. J is TRBJ2-1 and V is TRBV7-9, with TRBD1 matching 9 bases. The trim removed 5 bases at V and 7 bases at J, leaving 3 bases unmatched. Germline V gives CDR1 SEHNR, CDR2 FQNEAQ (reference sequence). This CDR3 contains 13 residues.

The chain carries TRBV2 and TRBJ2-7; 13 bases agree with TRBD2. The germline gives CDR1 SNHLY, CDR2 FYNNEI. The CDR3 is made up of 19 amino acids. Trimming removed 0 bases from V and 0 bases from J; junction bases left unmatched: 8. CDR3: CASSEALGTSGTYSYEQYF. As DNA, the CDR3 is TGTGCCAGCAGTGAAGCTCTAGGGACTAGCGGGACCTACTCCTACGAGCAGTACTTC.

Written as DNA, the CDR3 is TGTGCCAGCAGCCGACGACTAGCGGGAGGGATGCTAAGCCATGAGCAGTTCTTC. This encodes CASSRRLAGGMLSHEQFF. The J gene is TRBJ2-1, the V gene TRBV28, with 14 bases matching TRBD2. Trimming removed 6 bases from V and 8 bases from J; junction bases left unmatched: 15. CDR3 size: 18 residues. Germline V gene sequence: CDR1 MDHEN, CDR2 SYDVKM. The full variable domain, its missing parts supplied by reference TRBV28 and TRBJ2-1, is DVKVTQSSRYLVKRTGEKVFLECVQDMDHENMFWYRQDPGLGLRLIYFSYDVKMKEKGDIPEGYSVSREKKERFSLILESASTNQTSMYLCASSRRLAGGMLSHEQFFGPGTRLTVL.

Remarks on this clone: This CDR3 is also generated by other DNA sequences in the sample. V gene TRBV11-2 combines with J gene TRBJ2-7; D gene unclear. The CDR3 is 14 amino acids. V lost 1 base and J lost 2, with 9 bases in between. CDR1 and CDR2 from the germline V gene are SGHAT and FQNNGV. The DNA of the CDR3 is TGTGCCAGCAGCTTAGCCGGCCTTACCTACGAGCAGTACTTC. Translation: CASSLAGLTYEQYF.